This TCR beta chain was observed in a study of cytomegalovirus exposure and HLA in healthy donors (dated by TCRdb to the late 2010s). Regarding the research as a whole: According to a later analysis, one platform produced both the roughly 120 validation repertoires and the 700 or so repertoires of the first cohort. The study was designed to test whether signatures of past pathogen exposure could be identified by cataloging public T cell receptors. To predict cytomegalovirus infection status, the study brought together high-throughput TCR immunosequencing, statistical association of individual TCRs with disease status, and machine learning. Along with the approximately 620-subject first cohort, a separate validation cohort of roughly 110 different subjects was used.

As concerns this clone: Its antigen target is currently unknown. Within one base of it there is no much larger clone, and no base qualities were kept.

The method behind the library was the immunoSEQ multiplex PCR assay. In the paper's pipeline: To diagnose cytomegalovirus status from the catalog of TCR beta chain sequences, a statistical classification framework was built. This immuneACCESS table, as held by TCRdb, lists in-frame sequences with V and J called but not all clones. Of the missing ones, under half trace to an unresolved V gene in checked studies; the others have no known cause. For V, J and clone size, that table is used; D and trimming come from the DNA. The sample table lists 60,000 to 90,000 clones, 90% to 95% of them with a count of one. 0.63% of the sample belongs to the ten largest clones. From its cysteine to its phenylalanine, the CDR3 spans 18 amino acids. Only the CDR3 part of the read is kept: 54 bases, read in frame from the first base. Taken from the germline V gene (reference sequence), the CDR1 and CDR2 loops are LNHDA and SQIVND. The germline V and J ends show losses of 3 bases and 1 base respectively, and no gene match explains 7 bases of the junction.

Separate from the approximately 700-subject first cohort, the validation cohort of 120 subjects was the group to which the donors belonged. What the authors observed across the whole study: The authors suggested that the approach could potentially be generalized to other disease states and immunological phenotypes. Most TCR sequences were seen in very few donors, while some public TCRs were found in many individuals. A few of the identified cytomegalovirus-associated TCR beta chains were confirmed in vitro to be specific for cytomegalovirus antigens. In the study, some 180 TCR beta chains were listed as associated with cytomegalovirus. Subsequent analysis determined that TCRs grouped into clusters in the first cohort also showed a tendency toward co-occurrence across the 130 or so validation repertoires, and approximately 94% of cluster scores exceeded 0. In both the original and validation cohorts, the classifier was reported to diagnose cytomegalovirus status with high specificity and sensitivity. All 120 repertoires were used to score co-occurrence in the validation cohort in a later analysis, because that analysis had no HLA typing for the cohort.

The sequence joins TRBV19 to TRBJ2-6; 9 bases in the junction line up with TRBD1. Sequencing used PBMCs. This TCR came from a woman aged 18-29 years in good health and CMV-seronegative. The CDR3: CASSMGDRVLSGANVLTF. Here is the DNA: TGTGCCAGTAGTATGGGGGACAGGGTACTTTCTGGGGCCAACGTCCTGACTTTC.